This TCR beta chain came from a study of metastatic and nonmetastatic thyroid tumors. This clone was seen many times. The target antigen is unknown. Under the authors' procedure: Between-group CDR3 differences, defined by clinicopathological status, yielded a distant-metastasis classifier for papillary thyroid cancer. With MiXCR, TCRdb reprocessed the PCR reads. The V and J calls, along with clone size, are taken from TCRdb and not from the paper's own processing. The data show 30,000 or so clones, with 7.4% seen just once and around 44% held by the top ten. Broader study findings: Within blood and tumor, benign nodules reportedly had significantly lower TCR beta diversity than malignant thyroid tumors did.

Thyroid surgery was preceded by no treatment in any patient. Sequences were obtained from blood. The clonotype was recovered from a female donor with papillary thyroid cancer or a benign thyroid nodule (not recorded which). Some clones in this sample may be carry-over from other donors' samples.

The CDR3 sequence is CASRGGLAAYNEQFF. The DNA for the CDR3 is TGTGCCAGCAGGGGAGGACTAGCGGCATACAATGAGCAGTTCTTC. The rearrangement uses TRBV2 and TRBJ2-1; 10 positions agree with TRBD2. The germline CDR1 and CDR2 sequences are SNHLY and FYNNEI. This CDR3 has 15 amino acids. The ends lost 6 bases at V and 4 bases at J; junction bases unmatched: 6.